This T cell receptor beta chain came from a study of Graves' ophthalmopathy and Graves' hyperthyroidism listed by TCRdb under 2018. Background on the whole study: Peripheral blood was collected before any treatment was given, at the time of initial diagnosis. The study used TCR beta repertoire signatures to distinguish Graves' ophthalmopathy from Graves' hyperthyroidism and to predict progression to ophthalmopathy. In total, 135 blood samples were TCR-sequenced: around 42 ophthalmopathy, around 75 hyperthyroidism and some 17 hyperthyroidism-to-ophthalmopathy patients. To explore V-J signatures distinguishing ophthalmopathy from hyperthyroidism, a discovery set of approximately 100 patients (about 43 ophthalmopathy, roughly 55 stable hyperthyroidism) was enrolled. For independent validation, a separate cohort was made up of 18 hyperthyroidism patients plus 17 patients who later progressed from hyperthyroidism to ophthalmopathy. In several hyperthyroidism patients, the T-cell repertoire of thyroid tissue was compared with the T-cell repertoire of blood. Once sampling was done, hyperthyroidism patients were given methimazole at a starting dose of 30 mg daily, while ophthalmopathy patients were given high-dose intravenous methylprednisolone. The roughly 100 discovery patients were randomly divided into training and test sets at a 7:3 ratio.

This clonotype has at least ten counts. Its antigen is currently not known. There are no base qualities to consult, and no much larger clone falls within one base. Hyperthyroidism was considered stable if no progression to ophthalmopathy occurred within 18 months of follow-up. The hyperthyroidism patients were 18 to 65 years old and newly diagnosed, with a disease duration of less than 2 months. Patients were excluded if they had other autoimmune diseases, uncontrolled infections, pregnancy or lactation. Diagnosis was based on clinical symptoms, serum thyroxine, TRAb, thyroid ultrasound and orbital computed tomography. PBMCs were isolated from approximately 10 ml of fresh peripheral blood by Ficoll-Paque density gradient centrifugation. Total RNA was extracted with Trizol reagent and quality-checked on an Agilent 2100 Bioanalyzer. Spanning cysteine to phenylalanine, the CDR3 consists of 13 amino acids. The DNA shown is the 39-base CDR3, in frame from base 1. The germline ends are 8 bases apart after V is trimmed by 5 bases and J by 4 bases.

The study at large found these results: Ophthalmopathy was separated from stable hyperthyroidism by the 13-signature model with around 89% sensitivity and less than 82% specificity in cross-validation and with 80%/75% in the test set. In validation, the model predicted ophthalmopathy progression with about 71% sensitivity and roughly 78% specificity; some 13 predicted patients were CT-confirmed with GO in a median of approximately 6.2 months. Sample size was not statistically predetermined, and group allocation was not concealed from the investigators. Most expanded thyroid clonotypes with a frequency above 0.001 also appeared in blood, which suggests that blood repertoires may reflect the immune response in the thyroid.

TCR beta CDR3 regions were amplified from RNA transcripts for repertoire sequencing. HTBI primers and the Qiagen OneStep RT-PCR kit were used in a first-round RT-PCR, which was followed by a second-round multiplex PCR, size selection and purification. Sequencing of the libraries was carried out on an Illumina HiSeq2000 in paired-end mode with 100 bp reads. The source study handled its data this way. Reads were processed with SOAPnuke, discarding reads with adapters, uncalled bases, mean Phred below 15, or no exact constant-primer or identifier match. COPE v1.2.5 was used to merge the high-quality paired reads. Clonotypes were defined as unique nucleotide sequences and were aligned to IMGT TRB V, D and J references using MiTCR v1.1. The analysis was limited to V-J combinations with a frequency above 0.0001, which together covered 98% to 99.2% of repertoires. A TCR clonal expansion and chaos score per V-J combination was defined as the ratio of F50 clonal expansion to chaos observed in the TCRdist matrix. Welch's t-statistics and random forest were used to narrow the features down to about a dozen V-J combinations, which were then fed into a naive Bayes classifier. Thyroid-blood repertoire similarity was quantified with the Morisita-Horn index. The public reads were quality trimmed at Q25 with fastp and then assembled into clones with MiXCR by TCRdb, keeping productive beta chains. For every CDR3 protein sequence, its rows merge into one entry that carries the most common genes and DNA. The V and J calls, along with clone size, are taken from TCRdb and not from the paper's own processing. The sample table holds 500,000 to 700,000 distinct CDR3 sequences, of which about a fifth were seen once. The ten largest clones take up approximately 6.9% of the sample.

Sequencing input: peripheral blood. The clonotype was recovered from a woman under 30 with stable Graves' hyperthyroidism. Some clones in this sample may be carry-over from other donors' samples. Donor details come from another sample of the same person, matched by shared clones. This chain joins TRBV12-3 or TRBV12-4 to TRBJ2-2; the D region is possibly TRBD1 or TRBD2, each matching across 6 bases. The CDR3 loop reads CASSPGATGELFF. The nucleotides read TGTGCCAGCAGTCCGGGGGCCACCGGGGAGCTGTTTTTT.